The table lists the clone carrying this T cell receptor (beta chain) with a few counts. The target antigen is unknown. This specimen belongs to a study of CD8 T cells in ankylosing spondylitis. Construction of TCR beta libraries was performed using quantitative 5'-RACE with molecular barcodes. TCRdb passed the 5' RACE reads through MiXCR, listing each CDR3 protein once. The sample carries about 340,000 distinct CDR3 sequences, 20% to 25% recorded once. Findings of the study overall: Seven or eight highly homologous variants formed a TCR beta motif that appeared characteristic of ankylosing spondylitis blood. In ankylosing spondylitis patients, matched synovial fluid reportedly showed significant enrichment of disease-linked clones. The disease-linked clones had a CD8+ phenotype and low blood frequencies.

V was pared by 5 bases and J by 7 bases, with 8 bases between. The CDR3 sequence is 12 residues long. The TCR sequence derives from a male donor with ankylosing spondylitis or in good health (not recorded which). The sample consisted of blood, either unsorted or a sorted T cell fraction (not recorded which). V usage is TRBV12-3 or TRBV12-4 and J usage is TRBJ2-2, with a possible D match to TRBD1 (5 bases). CDR3 DNA sequence: TGTGCCAGCAGTGAAGGGGTCGGGGAGCTGTTTTTT. Its translation is CASSEGVGELFF.